This T cell receptor (beta chain) was recorded in a study of T-cell memory formation after mild COVID-19. CDR3 length equals 15 residues. CDR1 SGHTA and CDR2 FQGNSA come from the germline V gene. Trimming removed 0 bases from V and 3 bases from J, with 11 bases in between. Study conclusions and caveats: Clones shrinking between day 15 and 85 showed a balanced CD4/CD8 split, and those that grew later tilted toward CD4+.

This clonotype has a handful of counts. The antigen is unknown. TCRdb ran MiXCR on the 5' RACE reads and lists one entry per CDR3 protein. The sample has 100,000 to 150,000 distinct CDR3 sequences, more than 15% seen once. The sequencing sample was made of PBMCs or a T cell subset sorted from them (not recorded which). The origin of this receptor is a man younger than 30 who had mild COVID-19 (a few samples of this study predate the infection). Cell type and time point are not known. The V and J genes are TRBV7-2 and TRBJ2-5, with no clear D. Here the CDR3 DNA reads TGTGCCAGCAGCTTAGCGCCCCAGGCTGAAGAGACCCAGTACTTC. It specifies CASSLAPQAEETQYF. Drawing the rest from reference TRBV7-2 and TRBJ2-5, the complete variable domain is GAGVSQSPSNKVTEKGKDVELRCDPISGHTALYWYRQSLGQGLEFLIYFQGNSAPDKSGLPSDRFSAERTGGSVSTLTIQRTQQEDSAVYLCASSLAPQAEETQYFGPGTRLLVL.